The clone carrying this T cell receptor (beta chain) was recorded at least ten times. Antigen unknown. The authors built TCR beta libraries using iRepertoire HTBI primers and Arm-PCR of CDR3 regions. Each CDR3 protein is one row after TCRdb ran MiXCR on the multiplex PCR reads. Here the sample spans 300,000 to 500,000 distinct CDR3 sequences, 20% being singletons. Germline V gene data show CDR1 as MDHEN and CDR2 as SYDVKM. The trim removed 7 bases at V and 1 base at J, leaving 9 bases unmatched. The CDR3 sequence is 15 residues long. The sample belongs to a study of regulatory T cells in long-lasting Graves disease. Findings of the study overall: Persistent Graves' patients showed a TCR diversity that was lower than that of newly diagnosed ones. Persistent cases favored TRBV28, TRBJ1-2 and TRBJ2-5.

Time point defined: persistent/refractory GD, antithyroid drugs over 5 years with positive TRAb. Extracted PBMC RNA gave rise to the TCR library. Criteria from the American Thyroid Association guidelines were applied to diagnose Graves' disease. EDTA tubes were used for drawing roughly 9 milliliters of peripheral blood. The rearrangement uses TRBV28 and TRBJ2-7; 8 bases line up with TRBD1. Sequenced here: peripheral blood mononuclear cells (PBMCs), sampled when the disease was refractory, from a patient treated with antithyroid drugs. This receptor was identified in a female donor with Graves disease. CDR3 sequence (DNA): TGTGCCAGCACCTCATCCGGACAGGGTTCCTACGAGCAGTACTTC. Its translation: CASTSSGQGSYEQYF.